This entry is about one T cell receptor beta chain. Repertoires were generated with immunoSEQ multiplex PCR, while TCRdb's copy carries only in-frame clones and drops some. Of 45,000 to 50,000 clones in the sample, around 80% were seen once. The entry originates in a study of blood T cell repertoires in COVID-19. Germline V CDR1 and CDR2: LNHDA, SQIVND (reference sequence). The CDR3 is 14 amino acids. V lost 7 bases to trimming and J lost 1 base; unmatched junction nucleotides: 4. The sequenced sample consisted of peripheral blood. This TCR was recovered from a man older than 75 in a cohort sampled during active COVID-19. V is TRBV19 and J is TRBJ1-1; 9 bases match TRBD1. CDR3 nucleotides: TGTGCCAGTAAACAGACAGGGGGGAACACTGAAGCTTTCTTT. Translation: CASKQTGGNTEAFF.